This entry lists 8 T cell receptor beta chains sequenced from one sample in a study of blood T cell repertoires in COVID-19. Produced via immunoSEQ multiplex PCR; TCRdb's table is partial and in-frame only. The sample lists 75,000 to 95,000 clones, about two thirds seen once, with around 25% in the top ten. Material: peripheral blood. The receptors derive from a woman aged 60-75 years in a cohort sampled during active or convalescent COVID-19.

This chain uses TRBV2 with TRBJ2-3, with D possibly matching TRBD1 (5 bases). The CDR3 contains 14 residues. Trimming removed 6 bases from V and 2 bases from J, with 12 bases in between. Germline CDR1 reads SNHLY; CDR2 reads FYNNEI. This chain's CDR3 is CASRLLGPTDTQYF. CDR3 bases: TGTGCCAGCAGACTACTGGGGCCCACAGATACGCAGTATTTT.

This chain links TRBV7-9 with TRBJ2-1, with a possible D match to TRBD1 (5 bases). Germline V gene lookup returns CDR1 SEHNR and CDR2 FQNEAQ (reference sequence). CDR3 length: 13 residues. Between the trimmed V and J ends, which lost 1 base and 9 bases, there was a span of 10 bases. CDR3 DNA sequence: TGTGCCAGCAGCTTAGGATCAGGGCGTGAGCAGTTCTTC. It yields the protein CASSLGSGREQFF. Full variable domain (missing parts from reference TRBV7-9 and TRBJ2-1): DTGVSQNPRHKITKRGQNVTFRCDPISEHNRLYWYRQTLGQGPEFLTYFQNEAQLEKSRLLSDRFSAERPKGSFSTLEIQRTEQGDSAMYLCASSLGSGREQFFGPGTRLTVL.

The chain carries TRBV10-3 and TRBJ2-7; D unresolved. This CDR3 is built from 13 residues. Per the germline V gene, CDR1 is ENHRY and CDR2 is SYGVKD. The germline V and J ends were trimmed by 6 bases and 2 bases, with 11 bases remaining between them. The CDR3 region is CAISHPQTYEQYF. The CDR3 DNA reads as TGTGCCATCAGCCACCCCCAGACCTACGAGCAGTACTTC.

This chain uses TRBV5-1 with TRBJ2-3; D may be TRBD1 (6 bases). Germline assignment: CDR1 SGHRS and CDR2 YFSETQ. V lost 2 bases and J 0 bases, leaving 19 bases between the germline ends. The CDR3 length is 18 residues. The CDR3 bases are TGCGCCAGCAGCTTTTTGCAGGGGCCAGACCCTAGCACAGATACGCAGTATTTT. It translates to CASSFLQGPDPSTDTQYF.

V is TRBV15 and J is TRBJ1-5; the match to TRBD1 covers 10 bases. V trimming: 2 bases; J trimming: 7 bases; junction bases outside the gene matches: 11. Germline V lookup: CDR1 LNHNV, CDR2 YYDKDF (reference sequence). CDR3 length equals 17 residues. This CDR3 is CATSRLRGQGLGQPQHF. Written as DNA, the CDR3 is TGTGCCACCAGCAGACTCCGGGGACAGGGGCTAGGACAGCCCCAGCATTTT.

This clone was seen a few times. The V and J genes are TRBV29-1 and TRBJ2-2; 8 nucleotides align to TRBD1. Germline V gene lookup returns CDR1 SQVTM and CDR2 ANQGSEA. The CDR3 is 15 amino acids. After removal of 6 bases from V and 0 bases from J, the junction contained 6 bases not matched to a gene. This chain's CDR3 is CSVAGQETNTGELFF. In DNA, the CDR3 is TGCAGCGTCGCGGGACAGGAAACGAACACCGGGGAGCTGTTTTTT.

This clone has a handful of counts. This sequence joins TRBV5-8 and TRBJ1-2, with a weak D call TRBD1 (6 bases). This CDR3 contains 13 residues. CDR1 and CDR2 from the germline V gene are SGHTS and YDEGEE. V gave up 4 bases and J gave up 8 bases, with 15 bases separating them. In DNA, the CDR3 is TGTGCCAGCAGCCTAAAGGACAGTCACGGCTACACCTTC. Protein product: CASSLKDSHGYTF. The variable domain in full, completed from reference TRBV5-8 and TRBJ1-2, reads EAGVTQSPTHLIKTRGQQATLRCSPISGHTSVYWYQQALGLGLQFLLWYDEGEERNRGNFPPRFSGRQFPNYSSELNVNALELEDSALYLCASSLKDSHGYTFGSGTRLTVV.

The chain links TRBV4-3 to TRBJ2-7, with 11 bases fitting TRBD2. V was pared by 0 bases and J by 3 bases, with 4 bases of the junction left unmatched. Germline loops: CDR1 LGHNA, CDR2 YSLEER. The CDR3 is 16 residues long. CDR3 DNA sequence: TGCGCCAGCAGCCAAGATTTAGCGGGGGGGCTCTACGAGCAGTACTTC. Translated, it gives CASSQDLAGGLYEQYF.